This TCR beta chain was recorded in a study of blood T cell repertoires in COVID-19. Study overall: Some COVID-19 samples were acute and others convalescent; all came from the United States, Italy and Spain.

The CDR3 contains 14 residues. Per the germline V gene, CDR1 is SGHRS and CDR2 is YFSETQ. V was trimmed by 0 bases and J by 6 bases, leaving 12 bases between them. Methods used by the authors: Reference gene primer amplification yielded estimated nucleated cell counts. Profiled with immunoSEQ multiplex PCR; TCRdb holds only in-frame clones, not every one. V and J calls and clone size follow that table, whereas D and trimming were derived from the DNA. Of around 120,000 clones in the sample, 70% to 80% were seen once. The chain employs TRBV5-1 and TRBJ1-1; D may be TRBD1 (6 bases). Source material: peripheral blood. This clonotype was obtained from a human donor in a cohort sampled during active COVID-19. The CDR3 DNA reads TGCGCCAGCAGCTTGGCTCTAACAGGGTCTGAAGCTTTCTTT. Encoded protein: CASSLALTGSEAFF.